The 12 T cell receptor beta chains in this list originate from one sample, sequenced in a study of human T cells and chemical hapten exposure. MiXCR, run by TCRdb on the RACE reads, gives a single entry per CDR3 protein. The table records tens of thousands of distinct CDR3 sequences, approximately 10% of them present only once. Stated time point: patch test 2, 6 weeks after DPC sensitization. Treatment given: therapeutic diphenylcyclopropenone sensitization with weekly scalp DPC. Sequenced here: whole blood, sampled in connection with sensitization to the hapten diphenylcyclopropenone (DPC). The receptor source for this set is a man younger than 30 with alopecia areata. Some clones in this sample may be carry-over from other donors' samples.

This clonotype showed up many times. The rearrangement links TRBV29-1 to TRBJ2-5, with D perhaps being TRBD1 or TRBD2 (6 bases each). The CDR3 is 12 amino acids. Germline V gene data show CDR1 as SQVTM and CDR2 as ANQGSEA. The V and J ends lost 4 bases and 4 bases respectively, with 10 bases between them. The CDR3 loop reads CSVGGGGETQYF. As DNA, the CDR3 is TGCAGCGTTGGTGGAGGGGGAGAGACCCAGTACTTC.

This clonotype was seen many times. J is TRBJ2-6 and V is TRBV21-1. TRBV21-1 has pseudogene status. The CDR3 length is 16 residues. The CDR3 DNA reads TGTGCCAGCAGCAAAGAGACGAGCTCTGGGGCCAACGTCCTGACTTTC. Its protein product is CASSKETSSGANVLTF.

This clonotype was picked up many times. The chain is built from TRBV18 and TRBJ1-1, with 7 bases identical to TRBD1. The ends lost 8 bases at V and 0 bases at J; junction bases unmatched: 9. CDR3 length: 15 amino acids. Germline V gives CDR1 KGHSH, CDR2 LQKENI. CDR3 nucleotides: TGTGCCAGCCGGGACAGCCTTTTAATGAACACTGAAGCTTTCTTT. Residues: CASRDSLLMNTEAFF.

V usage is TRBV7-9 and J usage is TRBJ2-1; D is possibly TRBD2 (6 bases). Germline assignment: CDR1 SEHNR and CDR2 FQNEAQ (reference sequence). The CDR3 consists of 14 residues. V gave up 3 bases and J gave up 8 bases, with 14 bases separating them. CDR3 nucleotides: TGTGCCAGCAGCTTGAGATCTTCGGGGGATGAGCAGTTCTTC. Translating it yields CASSLRSSGDEQFF.

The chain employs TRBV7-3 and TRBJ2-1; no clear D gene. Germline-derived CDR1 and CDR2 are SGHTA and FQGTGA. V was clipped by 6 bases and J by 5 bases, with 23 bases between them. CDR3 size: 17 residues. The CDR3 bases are TGTGCCAGCAGTCCCACATTAAAGACCCGCGAAGACAATGAGCAGTTCTTC. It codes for CASSPTLKTREDNEQFF.

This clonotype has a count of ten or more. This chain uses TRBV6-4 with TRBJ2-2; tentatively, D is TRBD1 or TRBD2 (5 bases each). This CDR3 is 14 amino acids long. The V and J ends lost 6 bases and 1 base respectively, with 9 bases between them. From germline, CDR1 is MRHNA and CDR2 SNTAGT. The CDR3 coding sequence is TGTGCCAGCAGACGGGACGGGAACACCGGGGAGCTGTTTTTT. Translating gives CASRRDGNTGELFF.

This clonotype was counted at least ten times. As DNA, the CDR3 is TGTGCCAGCAAGGCGGGCATACAGAACACTGAAGCTTTCTTT. It specifies CASKAGIQNTEAFF. The chain joins TRBV2 to TRBJ1-1; no definite D call. Germline V lookup: CDR1 SNHLY, CDR2 FYNNEI. This CDR3 has 14 residues. Trimming left V 7 bases short and J 1 base short, with 13 bases between.

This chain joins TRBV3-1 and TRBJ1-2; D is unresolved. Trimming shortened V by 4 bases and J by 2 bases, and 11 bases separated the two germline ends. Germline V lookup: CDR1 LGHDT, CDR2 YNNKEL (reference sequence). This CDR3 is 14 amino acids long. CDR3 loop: CASSRSPWNYGYTF. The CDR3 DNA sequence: TGTGCCAGCAGCCGCAGCCCTTGGAACTATGGCTACACCTTC. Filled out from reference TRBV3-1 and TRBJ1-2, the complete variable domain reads DTAVSQTPKYLVTQMGNDKSIKCEQNLGHDTMYWYKQDSKKFLKIMFSYNNKELIINETVPNRFSPKSPDKAHLNLHINSLELGDSAVYFCASSRSPWNYGYTFGSGTRLTVV.

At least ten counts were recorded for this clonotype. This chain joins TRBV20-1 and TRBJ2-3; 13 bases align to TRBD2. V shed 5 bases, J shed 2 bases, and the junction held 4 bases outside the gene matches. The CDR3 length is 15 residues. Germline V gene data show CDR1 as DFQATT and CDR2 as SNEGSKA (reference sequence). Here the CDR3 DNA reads TGCAGTGCTGCCGGGACTAGCGGGGTCACAGATACGCAGTATTTT. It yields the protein CSAAGTSGVTDTQYF.

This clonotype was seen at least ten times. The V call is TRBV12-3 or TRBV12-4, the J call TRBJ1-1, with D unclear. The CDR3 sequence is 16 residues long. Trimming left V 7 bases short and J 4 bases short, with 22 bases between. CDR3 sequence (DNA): TGTGCCAGCACTTTCTTGGACGGAGTGGTAAGCACTGAAGCTTTCTTT. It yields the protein CASTFLDGVVSTEAFF.

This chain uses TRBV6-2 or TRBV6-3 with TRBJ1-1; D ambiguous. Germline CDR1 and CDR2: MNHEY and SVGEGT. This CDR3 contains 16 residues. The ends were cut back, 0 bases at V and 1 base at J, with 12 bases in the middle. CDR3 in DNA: TGTGCCAGCAGTTACTCTTTTCGGGAGTGGAACACTGAAGCTTTCTTT. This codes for CASSYSFREWNTEAFF.

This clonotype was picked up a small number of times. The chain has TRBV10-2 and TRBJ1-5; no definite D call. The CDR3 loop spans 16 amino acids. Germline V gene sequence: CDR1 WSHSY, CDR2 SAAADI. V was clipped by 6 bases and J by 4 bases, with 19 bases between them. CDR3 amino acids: CASSHHRELGNQPQHF. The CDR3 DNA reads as TGCGCCAGCAGCCACCATCGGGAATTAGGAAATCAGCCCCAGCATTTT.